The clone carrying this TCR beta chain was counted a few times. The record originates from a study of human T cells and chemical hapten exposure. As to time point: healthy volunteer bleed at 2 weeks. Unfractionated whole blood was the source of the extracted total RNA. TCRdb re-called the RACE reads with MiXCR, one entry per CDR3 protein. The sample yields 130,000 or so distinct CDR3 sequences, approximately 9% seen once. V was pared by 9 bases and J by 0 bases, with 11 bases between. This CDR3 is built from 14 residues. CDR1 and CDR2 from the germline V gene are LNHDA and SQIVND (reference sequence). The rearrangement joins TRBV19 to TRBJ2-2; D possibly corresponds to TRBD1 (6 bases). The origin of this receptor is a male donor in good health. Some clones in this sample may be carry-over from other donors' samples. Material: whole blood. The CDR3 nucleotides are TGTGCCAGCCAGACAGGCCCGAACACCGGGGAGCTGTTTTTT. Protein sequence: CASQTGPNTGELFF. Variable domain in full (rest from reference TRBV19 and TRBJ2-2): DGGITQSPKYLFRKEGQNVTLSCEQNLNHDAMYWYRQDPGQGLRLIYYSQIVNDFQKGDIAEGYSVSREKKESFPLTVTSAQKNPTAFYLCASQTGPNTGELFFGEGSRLTVL.